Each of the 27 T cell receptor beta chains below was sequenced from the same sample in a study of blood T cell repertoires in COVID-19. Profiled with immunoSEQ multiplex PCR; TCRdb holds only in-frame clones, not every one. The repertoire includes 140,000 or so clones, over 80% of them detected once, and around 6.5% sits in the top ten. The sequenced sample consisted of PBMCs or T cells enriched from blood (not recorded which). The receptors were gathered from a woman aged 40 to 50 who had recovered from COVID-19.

The CDR3 DNA sequence: TGTGCCAGCAGACGACAGGTTTCAGAGTGGGGGTGGACTGAAGCTTTCTTT. It translates to CASRRQVSEWGWTEAFF. This sequence joins TRBV28 and TRBJ1-1; the D gene is possibly TRBD1 (6 bases). CDR1 and CDR2 (germline): MDHEN, SYDVKM. The V and J ends lost 6 bases and 5 bases respectively, with 25 bases between them. CDR3 length equals 17 residues.

The CDR3, as DNA: TGCGCCAGCAGCCTGTCTATAACCGGGACAGGGGATAACTATGGCTACACCTTC. Translating gives CASSLSITGTGDNYGYTF. The rearrangement joins TRBV5-1 to TRBJ1-2, with TRBD1 matching over 10 bases. Per the germline V gene, CDR1 is SGHRS and CDR2 is YFSETQ. With V trimmed by 4 bases and J by 1 base, 13 bases remained unmatched. This CDR3 has 18 amino acids.

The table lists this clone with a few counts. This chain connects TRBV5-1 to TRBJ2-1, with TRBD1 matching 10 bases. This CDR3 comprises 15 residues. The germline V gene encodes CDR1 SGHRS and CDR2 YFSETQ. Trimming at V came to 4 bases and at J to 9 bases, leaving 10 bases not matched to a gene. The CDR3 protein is CASSPAGTGEGEQFF. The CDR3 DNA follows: TGCGCCAGCAGCCCCGCCGGGACAGGGGAGGGTGAGCAGTTCTTC.

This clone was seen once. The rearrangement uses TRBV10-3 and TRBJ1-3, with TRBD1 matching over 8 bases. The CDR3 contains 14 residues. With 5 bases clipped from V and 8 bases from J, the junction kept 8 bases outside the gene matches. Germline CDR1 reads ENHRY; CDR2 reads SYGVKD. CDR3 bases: TGTGCCATCAGTACGGACAGGGAAGTAGACACCATATATTTT. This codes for CAISTDREVDTIYF.

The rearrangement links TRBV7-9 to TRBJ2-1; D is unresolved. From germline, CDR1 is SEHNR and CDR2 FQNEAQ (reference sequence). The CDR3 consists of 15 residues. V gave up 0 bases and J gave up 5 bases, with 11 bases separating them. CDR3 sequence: CASSLAFVADNEQFF. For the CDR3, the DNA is TGTGCCAGCAGCTTAGCGTTTGTGGCGGACAATGAGCAGTTCTTC.

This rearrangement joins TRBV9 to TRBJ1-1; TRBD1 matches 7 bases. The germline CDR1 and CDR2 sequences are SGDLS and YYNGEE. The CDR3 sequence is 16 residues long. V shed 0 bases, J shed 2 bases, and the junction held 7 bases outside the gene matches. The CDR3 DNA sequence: TGTGCCAGCAGCGTAGAAGGAGGGGGCAGTAACACTGAAGCTTTCTTT. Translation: CASSVEGGGSNTEAFF. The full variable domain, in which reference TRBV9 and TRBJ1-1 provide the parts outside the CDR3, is DSGVTQTPKHLITATGQRVTLRCSPRSGDLSVYWYQQSLDQGLQFLIQYYNGEERAKGNILERFSAQQFPDLHSELNLSSLELGDSALYFCASSVEGGGSNTEAFFGQGTRLTVV.

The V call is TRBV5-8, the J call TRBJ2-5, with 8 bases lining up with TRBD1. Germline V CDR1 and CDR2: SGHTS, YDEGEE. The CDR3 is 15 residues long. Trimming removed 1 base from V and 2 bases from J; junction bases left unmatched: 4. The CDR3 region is CASSLTGGRQETQYF. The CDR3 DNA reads TGTGCCAGCAGCTTGACAGGGGGACGGCAAGAGACCCAGTACTTC.

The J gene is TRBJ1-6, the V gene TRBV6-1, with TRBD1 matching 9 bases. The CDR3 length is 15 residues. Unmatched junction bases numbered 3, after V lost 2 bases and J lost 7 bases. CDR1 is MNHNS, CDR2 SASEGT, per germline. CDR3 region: CASSEFGTGNSPLHF. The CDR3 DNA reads TGTGCCAGCAGTGAATTCGGGACAGGGAATTCACCCCTCCACTTT.

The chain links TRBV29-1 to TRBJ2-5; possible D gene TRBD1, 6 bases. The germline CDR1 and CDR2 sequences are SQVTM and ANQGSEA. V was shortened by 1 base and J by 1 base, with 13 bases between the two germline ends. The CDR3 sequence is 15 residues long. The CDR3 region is CSVEAPGDPQETQYF. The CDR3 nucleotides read TGCAGCGTTGAAGCCCCAGGGGATCCCCAAGAGACCCAGTACTTC.

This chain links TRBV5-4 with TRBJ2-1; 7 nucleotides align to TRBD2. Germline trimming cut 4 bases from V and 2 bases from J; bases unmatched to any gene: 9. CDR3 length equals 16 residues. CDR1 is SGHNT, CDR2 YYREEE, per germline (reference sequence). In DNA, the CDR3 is TGTGCCAGCAGCCGAGCGGGATTGGGGACCTACAATGAGCAGTTCTTC. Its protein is CASSRAGLGTYNEQFF.

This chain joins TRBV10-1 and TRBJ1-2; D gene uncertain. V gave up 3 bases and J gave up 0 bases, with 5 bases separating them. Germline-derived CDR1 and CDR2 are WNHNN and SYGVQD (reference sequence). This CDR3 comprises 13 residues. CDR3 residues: CASSDSSNYGYTF. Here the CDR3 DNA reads TGCGCCAGCAGTGACTCTTCTAACTATGGCTACACCTTC.

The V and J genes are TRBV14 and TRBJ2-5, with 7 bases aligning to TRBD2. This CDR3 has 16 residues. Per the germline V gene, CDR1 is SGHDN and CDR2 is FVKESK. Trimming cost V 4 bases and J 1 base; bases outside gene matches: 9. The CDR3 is CASSLGLGVSQETQYF. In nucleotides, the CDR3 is TGTGCCAGCAGCCTAGGACTAGGAGTGTCCCAAGAGACCCAGTACTTC.

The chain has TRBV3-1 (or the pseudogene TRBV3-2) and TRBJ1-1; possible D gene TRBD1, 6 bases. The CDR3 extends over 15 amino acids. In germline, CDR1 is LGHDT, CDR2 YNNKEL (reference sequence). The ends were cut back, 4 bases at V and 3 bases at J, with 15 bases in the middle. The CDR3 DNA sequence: TGTGCCAGCAGCCGGAGGGGGGAGGGGGACACTGAAGCTTTCTTT. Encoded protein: CASSRRGEGDTEAFF.

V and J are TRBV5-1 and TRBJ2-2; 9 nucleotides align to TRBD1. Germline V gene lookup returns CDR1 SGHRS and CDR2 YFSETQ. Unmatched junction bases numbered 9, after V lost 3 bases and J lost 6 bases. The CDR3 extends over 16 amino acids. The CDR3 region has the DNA TGCGCCAGCAGCTGGGACAGGGTCGGGGACGCCGGGGAGCTGTTTTTT. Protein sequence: CASSWDRVGDAGELFF.

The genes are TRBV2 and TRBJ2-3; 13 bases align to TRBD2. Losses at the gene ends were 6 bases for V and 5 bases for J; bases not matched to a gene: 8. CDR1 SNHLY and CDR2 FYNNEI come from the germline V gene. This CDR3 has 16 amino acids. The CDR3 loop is CASRLAGGQSIDTQYF. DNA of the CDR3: TGTGCCAGCAGACTAGCGGGGGGGCAAAGTATAGATACGCAGTATTTT. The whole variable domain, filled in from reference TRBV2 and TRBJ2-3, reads EPEVTQTPSHQVTQMGQEVILRCVPISNHLYFYWYRQILGQKVEFLVSFYNNEISEKSEIFDDQFSVERPDGSNFTLKIRSTKLEDSAMYFCASRLAGGQSIDTQYFGPGTRLTVL.

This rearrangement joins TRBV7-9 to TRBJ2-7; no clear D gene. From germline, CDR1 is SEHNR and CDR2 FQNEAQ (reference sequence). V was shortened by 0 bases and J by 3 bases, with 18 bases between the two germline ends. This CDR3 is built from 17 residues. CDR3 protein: CASSLATWAEVNYEQYF. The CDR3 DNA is TGTGCCAGCAGCTTAGCGACATGGGCCGAAGTGAACTACGAGCAGTACTTC. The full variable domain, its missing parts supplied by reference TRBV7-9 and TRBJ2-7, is DTGVSQNPRHKITKRGQNVTFRCDPISEHNRLYWYRQTLGQGPEFLTYFQNEAQLEKSRLLSDRFSAERPKGSFSTLEIQRTEQGDSAMYLCASSLATWAEVNYEQYFGPGTRLTVT.

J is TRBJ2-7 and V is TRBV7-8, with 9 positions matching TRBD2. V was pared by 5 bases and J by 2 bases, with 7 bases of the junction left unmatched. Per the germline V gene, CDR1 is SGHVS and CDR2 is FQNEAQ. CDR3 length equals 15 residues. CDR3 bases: TGTGCCAGCAGCCCCCGTTCTAGCGGGGCCTACGAGCAGTACTTC. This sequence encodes CASSPRSSGAYEQYF.

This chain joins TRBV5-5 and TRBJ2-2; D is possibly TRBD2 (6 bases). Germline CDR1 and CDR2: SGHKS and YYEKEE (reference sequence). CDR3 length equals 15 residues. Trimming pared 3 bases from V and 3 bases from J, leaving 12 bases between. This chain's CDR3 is CASSSTSGDTGELFF. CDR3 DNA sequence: TGTGCCAGCAGCTCGACTAGTGGGGACACCGGGGAGCTGTTTTTT.

The CDR3 DNA reads as TGTGCCAGCAGCGTCCAGACGACAGGGCCCCCTAACTATGGCTACACCTTC. This sequence encodes CASSVQTTGPPNYGYTF. The genes are TRBV9 and TRBJ1-2, with 7 bases lining up with TRBD1. In germline, CDR1 is SGDLS, CDR2 YYNGEE. This CDR3 is built from 17 residues. V lost 2 bases to trimming and J lost 0 bases; unmatched junction nucleotides: 10.

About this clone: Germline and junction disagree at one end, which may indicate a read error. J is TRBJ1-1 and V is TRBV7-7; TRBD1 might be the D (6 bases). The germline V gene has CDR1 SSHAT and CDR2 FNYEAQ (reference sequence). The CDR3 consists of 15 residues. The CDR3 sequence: CASSFARQVNTEAFF. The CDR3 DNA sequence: TGTGCTAGCAGCTTCGCCCGACAGGTGAACACTGAAGCTTTCTTT.

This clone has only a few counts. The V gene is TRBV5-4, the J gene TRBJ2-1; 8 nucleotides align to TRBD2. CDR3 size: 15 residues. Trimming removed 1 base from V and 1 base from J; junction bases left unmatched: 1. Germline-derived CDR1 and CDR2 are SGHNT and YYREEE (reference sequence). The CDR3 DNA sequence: TGTGCCAGCAGCTTGTCGGGGGGGTCCTACAATGAGCAGTTCTTC. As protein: CASSLSGGSYNEQFF.

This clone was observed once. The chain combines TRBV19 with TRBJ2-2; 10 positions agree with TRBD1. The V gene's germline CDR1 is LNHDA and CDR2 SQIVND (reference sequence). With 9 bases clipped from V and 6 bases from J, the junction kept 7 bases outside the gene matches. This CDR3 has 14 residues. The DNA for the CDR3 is TGTGCCAGCTTACGACAGGGGGCATCCGGGGAGCTGTTTTTT. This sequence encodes CASLRQGASGELFF.

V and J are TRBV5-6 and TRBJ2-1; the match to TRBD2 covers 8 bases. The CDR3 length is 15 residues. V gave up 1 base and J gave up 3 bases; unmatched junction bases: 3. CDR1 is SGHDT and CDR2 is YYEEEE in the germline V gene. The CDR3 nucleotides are TGTGCCAGCAGCTTGATACTAGCGGTCTACAATGAGCAGTTCTTC. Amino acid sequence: CASSLILAVYNEQFF.

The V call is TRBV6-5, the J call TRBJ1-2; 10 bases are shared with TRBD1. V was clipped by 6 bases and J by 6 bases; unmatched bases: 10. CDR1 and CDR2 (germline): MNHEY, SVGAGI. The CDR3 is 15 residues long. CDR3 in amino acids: CASSHTLGTGDGYTF. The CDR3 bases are TGTGCCAGCAGCCACACTCTCGGGACAGGGGATGGCTACACCTTC.

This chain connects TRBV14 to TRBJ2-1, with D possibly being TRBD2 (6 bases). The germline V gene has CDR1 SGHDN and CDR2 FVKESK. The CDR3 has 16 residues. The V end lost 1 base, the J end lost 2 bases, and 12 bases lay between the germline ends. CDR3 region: CASSQGFGRTYNEQFF. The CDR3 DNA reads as TGTGCCAGCAGCCAAGGATTCGGGAGAACCTACAATGAGCAGTTCTTC. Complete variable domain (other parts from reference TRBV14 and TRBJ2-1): EAGVTQFPSHSVIEKGQTVTLRCDPISGHDNLYWYRRVMGKEIKFLLHFVKESKQDESGMPNNRFLAERTGGTYSTLKVQPAELEDSGVYFCASSQGFGRTYNEQFFGPGTRLTVL.

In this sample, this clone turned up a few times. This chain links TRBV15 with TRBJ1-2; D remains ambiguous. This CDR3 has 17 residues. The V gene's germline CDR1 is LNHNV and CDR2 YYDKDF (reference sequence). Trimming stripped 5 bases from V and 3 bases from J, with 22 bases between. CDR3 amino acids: CATSEGSVVPSHYGYTF. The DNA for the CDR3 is TGTGCCACCAGCGAGGGTTCTGTGGTCCCTAGTCACTATGGCTACACCTTC. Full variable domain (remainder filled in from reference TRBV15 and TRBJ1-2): DAMVIQNPRYQVTQFGKPVTLSCSQTLNHNVMYWYQQKSSQAPKLLFHYYDKDFNNEADTPDNFQSRRPNTSFCFLDIRSPGLGDTAMYLCATSEGSVVPSHYGYTFGSGTRLTVV.

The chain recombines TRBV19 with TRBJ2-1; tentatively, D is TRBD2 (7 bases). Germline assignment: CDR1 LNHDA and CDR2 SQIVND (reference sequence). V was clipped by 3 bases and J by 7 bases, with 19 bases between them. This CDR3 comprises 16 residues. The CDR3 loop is CASSIMSGGAGNEQFF. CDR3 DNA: TGTGCCAGTAGTATTATGTCGGGGGGCGCGGGGAATGAGCAGTTCTTC.